This TCR beta chain was sequenced during a study of blood T cells in healthy people across ages. Combining a sample-barcoded 5' primer with a J-beta primer mix, a second PCR ran for roughly 7 to 12 cycles. There were at least 3 million CDR3-containing paired-end reads obtained from each sample. TCRdb re-derived calls from the 5' RACE reads in MiXCR, one entry per CDR3 protein. Of roughly 2 million distinct CDR3 sequences in the sample, roughly 52% were seen once. The donors, healthy Caucasians from Russia, were aged roughly 6 to 90. V was pared by 3 bases and J by 2 bases, with 10 bases between. Germline CDR1 and CDR2: ENHRY and SYGVKD. This CDR3 spans 14 amino acids. Study-wide results and limits: Higher naive T cell percentage went strongly together with higher TCR beta diversity. There were more naive CD4+ cells and higher diversity in long-lived donors than in aged donors.

In regard to this clonotype: Antigen unknown.

Specimen: blood. The chain links TRBV10-3 to TRBJ1-1, with D uncertain. The TCR comes from a woman aged 40-49 years in good health. As DNA, the CDR3 is TGTGCCATCAGTGATGATCGGGGTAACACTGAAGCTTTCTTT. Translation: CAISDDRGNTEAFF.